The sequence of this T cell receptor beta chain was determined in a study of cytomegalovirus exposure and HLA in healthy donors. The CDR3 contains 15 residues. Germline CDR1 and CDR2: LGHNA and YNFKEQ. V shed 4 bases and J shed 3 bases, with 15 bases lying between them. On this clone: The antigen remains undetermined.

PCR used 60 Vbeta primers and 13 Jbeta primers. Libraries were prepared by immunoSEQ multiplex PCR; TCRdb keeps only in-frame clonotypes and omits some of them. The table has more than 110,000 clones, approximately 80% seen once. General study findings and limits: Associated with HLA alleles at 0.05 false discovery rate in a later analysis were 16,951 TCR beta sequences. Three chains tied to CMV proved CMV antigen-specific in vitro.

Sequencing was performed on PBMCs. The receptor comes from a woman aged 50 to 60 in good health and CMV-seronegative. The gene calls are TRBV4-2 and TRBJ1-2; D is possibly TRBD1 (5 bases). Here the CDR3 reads CASSRQSSSDYGYTF. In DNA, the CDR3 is TGTGCCAGCAGCCGACAGAGCTCGTCTGACTATGGCTACACCTTC.